One sample yielded the 32 T cell receptor beta chains listed below, sequenced in a study of T-cell reconstitution after alpha-beta-depleted transplantation in children (dated by TCRdb to the mid-2010s). The library was produced with PCR. TCRdb names Illumina HiSeq 2500 as the instrument used. TCR library preparation used molecular barcoding, with unique molecular identifiers applied to normalize quantification of the TCRbeta repertoire. TCRdb cleaned the public reads at Q25 with fastp, built clones with MiXCR and kept in-frame beta chains. Duplicate CDR3 protein sequences are folded into a single record with the most common DNA and genes. The sample table contains a few hundred thousand distinct CDR3 sequences; only one count was recorded for around a tenth of them. Clones ranked in the top ten supply 2% to 3% of the sample. Source: PBMCs from the stem cell graft donor, taken from the stem cell graft. The receptors originated from a human donor who donated a stem cell graft to a child with acute lymphoblastic leukemia.

A remark on this clonotype: One end of the junction is discordant with germline, which a read error may explain. The chain couples TRBV18 to TRBJ2-3, with D perhaps given as TRBD1 or TRBD2 (5 bases each). The CDR3 extends over 14 amino acids. Germline V gives CDR1 KGHSH, CDR2 LQKENI. The CDR3 DNA reads as TGTGCCAGCTCACCACCGGGGGTCACAGATACGCACTATTTT. This codes for CASSPPGVTDTHYF.

Notes on this clonotype: This sequence may be a read error, since a much larger clone differs from it by one base. V is TRBV7-8 and J is TRBJ2-2; the D gene could be TRBD1 or TRBD2 (5 bases each). The V gene's germline CDR1 is SGHVS and CDR2 FQNEAQ. The CDR3 extends over 17 amino acids. CDR3 residues: CATSPRVAKNRNGELFF. The CDR3 DNA is TGTGCCACCAGCCCCAGGGTAGCGAAGAACCGGAACGGGGAGCTGTTTTTT.

V and J are TRBV7-2 and TRBJ2-6; D is unresolved. Trimming shortened V by 2 bases and J by 15 bases, and 11 bases separated the two germline ends. This CDR3 is 12 amino acids long. The germline gives CDR1 SGHTA, CDR2 FQGNSA. CDR3 loop: CASSLKPTGLTF. Here the CDR3 DNA reads TGTGCCAGCAGCTTAAAACCTACCGGCCTGACTTTC. The variable domain in full, completed from reference TRBV7-2 and TRBJ2-6, reads GAGVSQSPSNKVTEKGKDVELRCDPISGHTALYWYRQSLGQGLEFLIYFQGNSAPDKSGLPSDRFSAERTGGSVSTLTIQRTQQEDSAVYLCASSLKPTGLTFGAGSRLTVL.

The chain carries TRBV6-1 and TRBJ1-2; 8 positions match TRBD1. The V and J ends lost 6 bases and 7 bases, in that order; junction bases with no gene match: 13. Germline assignment: CDR1 MNHNS and CDR2 SASEGT. The CDR3 is 15 amino acids. The CDR3 DNA is TGTGCCAGCAGCCAAGTCGATACAGGGGGGTCTGGCTACACCTTC. Its translation: CASSQVDTGGSGYTF.

The chain carries TRBV2 and TRBJ2-1, with TRBD2 identical over 8 bases. J lost 7 bases, V lost 2 bases, and 7 bases had no gene match. CDR1 is SNHLY and CDR2 is FYNNEI in the germline V gene. CDR3 size: 15 residues. CDR3 sequence reads: CASSEPGLGSNEQFF. Here the CDR3 DNA reads TGTGCCAGCAGTGAACCGGGACTAGGTAGTAATGAGCAGTTCTTC. Full variable domain (rest looked up from reference TRBV2 and TRBJ2-1): EPEVTQTPSHQVTQMGQEVILRCVPISNHLYFYWYRQILGQKVEFLVSFYNNEISEKSEIFDDQFSVERPDGSNFTLKIRSTKLEDSAMYFCASSEPGLGSNEQFFGPGTRLTVL.

This clonotype turned up a few times. This chain links TRBV6-1 with TRBJ2-2; D unclear. The germline V gene encodes CDR1 MNHNS and CDR2 SASEGT. The CDR3 runs 14 residues. The V and J ends lost 4 bases and 5 bases respectively, with 11 bases between them. CDR3 sequence: CASSGGMGTGELFF. CDR3 nucleotide sequence: TGTGCCAGCAGTGGTGGCATGGGGACCGGGGAGCTGTTTTTT.

The gene calls are TRBV9 and TRBJ2-6; D uncertain. The CDR3 runs to 20 residues. Trimming removed 0 bases at V and 0 bases at J, with 19 bases between. The germline CDR1 and CDR2 sequences are SGDLS and YYNGEE. As DNA, the CDR3 is TGTGCCAGCAGCGTAGCTCCGGACCGAAGCTGGGGCTCTGGGGCCAACGTCCTGACTTTC. It translates to CASSVAPDRSWGSGANVLTF.

This clonotype was found a few times. This chain connects TRBV6-6 to TRBJ2-3, with 9 bases that match TRBD1. After removal of 10 bases from V and 3 bases from J, the junction contained 5 bases not matched to a gene. Germline CDR1 reads MNHNY; CDR2 reads SVGAGI (reference sequence). CDR3 size: 13 residues. CDR3 residues: CATDRGETDTQYF. DNA of the CDR3: TGTGCCACTGACAGGGGGGAGACAGATACGCAGTATTTT.

The V gene is TRBV4-3, the J gene TRBJ1-1, with D possibly being TRBD1 (6 bases). Germline-derived CDR1 and CDR2 are LGHNA and YSLEER. The CDR3 covers 15 residues. Trimming cost V 0 bases and J 5 bases, with 13 bases left between them. The CDR3 spells CASSQDMGTGTEAFF. The CDR3 DNA is TGCGCCAGCAGCCAAGATATGGGAACAGGGACTGAAGCTTTCTTT.

The chain has TRBV11-2 and TRBJ2-4; D perhaps matches TRBD2 (5 bases). With 0 bases removed from V and 0 bases from J, the gap between germline ends came to 15 bases. The CDR3 sequence is 18 residues long. Looked up from germline, CDR1 is SGHAT and CDR2 is FQNNGV. CDR3 sequence: CASSLEEVGGPAKNIQYF. CDR3 nucleotide sequence: TGTGCCAGCAGCTTAGAAGAGGTGGGCGGGCCAGCCAAAAACATTCAGTACTTC.

The chain links TRBV20-1 to TRBJ1-5; D perhaps matches TRBD1 (6 bases). Germline V gene data show CDR1 as DFQATT and CDR2 as SNEGSKA (reference sequence). Trimming left V 4 bases short and J 7 bases short, with 26 bases between. There are 17 residues in the CDR3. CDR3 nucleotides: TGCAGTGCTAAATTTTCGGGGGGGGACACAAAGGCGCAGCCCCAGCATTTT. Its protein is CSAKFSGGDTKAQPQHF.

This clonotype came up a few times. J is TRBJ2-7 and V is TRBV27, with D perhaps matching TRBD1 or TRBD2 (5 bases each). This CDR3 has 15 amino acids. CDR1 and CDR2 from the germline V gene are MNHEY and SMNVEV (reference sequence). V dropped 8 bases and J dropped 2 bases, with 19 bases sitting between them. CDR3 sequence (DNA): TGTGCCAGCGGTAAAGCCGGGACGCATACCTACGAGCAGTACTTC. Residues: CASGKAGTHTYEQYF.

A few counts support this clonotype. The gene calls are TRBV4-1 and TRBJ1-1; D is ambiguous. The germline CDR1 and CDR2 sequences are MGHRA and YSYEKL. This CDR3 is 13 amino acids long. The V end lost 1 base, the J end lost 8 bases, and 11 bases lay between the germline ends. The DNA for the CDR3 is TGCGCCAGCAGCCAAGGTAGCGCGGGAGAAGCTTTCTTT. Residues: CASSQGSAGEAFF.

This clonotype occurred a few times. The chain links TRBV7-8 to TRBJ2-1; TRBD2 matches at 7 bases. The length of the CDR3 is 16 residues. The germline CDR1 and CDR2 sequences are SGHVS and FQNEAQ. V trimming: 2 bases; J trimming: 3 bases; junction bases outside the gene matches: 7. CDR3 region: CASSLFAGADYNEQFF. DNA for the CDR3: TGTGCCAGCAGCTTATTCGCGGGAGCAGACTACAATGAGCAGTTCTTC.

CDR3 nucleotide sequence: TGTGCCAGCAGCCCCCCCCAGGGGGTGGGAGAAGCTTTCTTT. This sequence encodes CASSPPQGVGEAFF. J is TRBJ1-1 and V is TRBV7-9, with TRBD1 matching 7 bases. This CDR3 region has 14 residues. J gave up 8 bases and V 5 bases, and 11 bases lay outside the gene matches. Germline CDR1 is SEHNR and CDR2 is FQNEAQ (reference sequence).

The genes are TRBV7-3 and TRBJ2-5; the match to TRBD1 covers 12 bases. Looked up from germline, CDR1 is SGHTA and CDR2 is FQGTGA. The ends lost 5 bases at V and 6 bases at J; junction bases unmatched: 10. The CDR3 length is 16 residues. The CDR3 spells CASSLNPGQGAQTQYF. Written as DNA, the CDR3 is TGTGCCAGCAGCCTGAATCCGGGACAGGGGGCCCAGACCCAGTACTTC. Complete variable domain (other parts from reference TRBV7-3 and TRBJ2-5): GAGVSQTPSNKVTEKGKYVELRCDPISGHTALYWYRQSLGQGPEFLIYFQGTGAADDSGLPNDRFFAVRPEGSVSTLKIQRTERGDSAVYLCASSLNPGQGAQTQYFGPGTRLLVL.

This clonotype was seen a handful of times. The CDR3, as DNA: TGTGCCAGCAGTTTAGGGGTGTGGGACAGCTCTAACTATGGCTACACCTTC. Residues: CASSLGVWDSSNYGYTF. The genes are TRBV28 and TRBJ1-2; 7 nucleotides line up with TRBD1. The germline CDR1 and CDR2 sequences are MDHEN and SYDVKM. Trimming cost V 2 bases and J 0 bases; bases outside gene matches: 9. The CDR3 spans 17 residues.

This clonotype was recorded at least ten times. The chain uses TRBV7-3 and TRBJ2-5; 7 bases fit TRBD2. The CDR3 loop spans 15 amino acids. Losses at the gene ends were 1 base for V and 1 base for J; bases not matched to a gene: 3. Germline CDR1 reads SGHTA; CDR2 reads FQGTGA. CDR3 protein: CASSLMASGQETQYF. The DNA for the CDR3 is TGTGCCAGCAGCTTAATGGCTAGCGGCCAAGAGACCCAGTACTTC. Full variable domain (rest looked up from reference TRBV7-3 and TRBJ2-5): GAGVSQTPSNKVTEKGKYVELRCDPISGHTALYWYRQSLGQGPEFLIYFQGTGAADDSGLPNDRFFAVRPEGSVSTLKIQRTERGDSAVYLCASSLMASGQETQYFGPGTRLLVL.

The chain is built from TRBV7-2 and TRBJ2-1, with D unresolved. V was clipped by 1 base and J by 5 bases, with 6 bases between them. Germline V gene sequence: CDR1 SGHTA, CDR2 FQGNSA. The CDR3 contains 13 residues. CDR3 bases: TGTGCCAGCAGCTTAGAACCTCACAATGAGCAGTTCTTC. It encodes CASSLEPHNEQFF.

J is TRBJ2-3 and V is TRBV30; weak D call: TRBD1 (6 bases). Germline-derived CDR1 and CDR2 are GTSNPN and SVGIG (reference sequence). Trimming removed 4 bases at V and 0 bases at J, with 11 bases between. The CDR3 extends over 14 amino acids. The CDR3 loop reads CAWTGTSSTDTQYF. The CDR3 nucleotides are TGTGCCTGGACCGGGACATCTAGCACAGATACGCAGTATTTT.

The V and J genes are TRBV12-3 or TRBV12-4 and TRBJ1-2, with no clear D. The CDR3 is 13 residues long. V lost 9 bases, J lost 2 bases, and 13 bases lay in between. The CDR3 region has the DNA TGTGCCAGTGCCGGGTTTCGGAACTATGGCTACACCTTC. Translating it yields CASAGFRNYGYTF.

The chain recombines TRBV9 with TRBJ2-3, with unresolved D. Per the germline V gene, CDR1 is SGDLS and CDR2 is YYNGEE. Trimming removed 0 bases at V and 1 base at J, with 9 bases between. The CDR3 is 15 amino acids. The CDR3 DNA reads TGTGCCAGCAGCGTAGGGGTCGGAGGCACAGATACGCAGTATTTT. Translation gives CASSVGVGGTDTQYF.

This clonotype was counted only a few times. The chain joins TRBV6-1 to TRBJ2-3; D is uncertain. V was cut by 2 bases and J by 2 bases, with 14 bases left in between. The CDR3 totals 16 residues. Germline-derived CDR1 and CDR2 are MNHNS and SASEGT. CDR3 sequence: CASSETTERDTDTQYF. CDR3 coding DNA: TGTGCCAGCAGTGAAACCACAGAGCGAGACACAGATACGCAGTATTTT.

At least ten counts were recorded for this clonotype. The rearrangement uses TRBV15 and TRBJ2-7, with D uncertain. The ends were cut back, 0 bases at V and 3 bases at J, with 9 bases in the middle. From germline, CDR1 is LNHNV and CDR2 YYDKDF (reference sequence). This CDR3 is built from 14 residues. This CDR3 is CATSRDEGHYEQYF. In nucleotides, the CDR3 is TGTGCCACCAGCAGAGATGAAGGGCACTACGAGCAGTACTTC.

This clonotype was seen ten or more times. The chain links TRBV5-1 to TRBJ2-1, with 11 positions matching TRBD2. Germline CDR1 SGHRS, CDR2 YFSETQ. V shed 5 bases, J shed 9 bases, and the junction held 10 bases outside the gene matches. This CDR3 spans 15 amino acids. The CDR3: CASREGLAANGEQFF. As DNA, the CDR3 is TGCGCCAGCAGGGAGGGACTAGCGGCTAACGGTGAGCAGTTCTTC.

This clonotype appeared a few times. V and J are TRBV24-1 and TRBJ1-2; 7 positions match TRBD1. V lost 11 bases and J lost 0; bases outside the gene matches: 11. This CDR3 region has 15 residues. CDR1 is KGHDR, CDR2 SFDVKD, per germline. CDR3 in DNA: TGTGCCATCTTCCCCCTAACAGGGGCTAACTATGGCTACACCTTC. Protein product: CAIFPLTGANYGYTF.

This clonotype was seen more than once but under ten times. The chain joins TRBV4-3 to TRBJ2-3; D might be TRBD2 (6 bases). Germline CDR1 reads LGHNA; CDR2 reads YSLEER. The V end was cut by 0 bases, the J end by 1 base, with 8 bases between. The CDR3 runs to 15 residues. CDR3 residues: CASSQDGTRTDTQYF. Here the CDR3 DNA reads TGCGCCAGCAGCCAAGATGGGACTCGCACAGATACGCAGTATTTT.

The chain joins TRBV14 to TRBJ2-7; 7 bases map to TRBD1. V shed 6 bases, J shed 6 bases, and the junction held 8 bases outside the gene matches. The CDR3 covers 13 residues. Germline CDR1 and CDR2: SGHDN and FVKESK. In DNA form, the CDR3 reads TGTGCCAGCAGAAAAGGACAGGCGTTCGAGCAGTACTTC. Its protein is CASRKGQAFEQYF.

This clonotype has at least ten counts. V usage is TRBV20-1 and J usage is TRBJ1-1, with D hard to call. V was cut by 2 bases and J by 6 bases, with 16 bases left in between. The CDR3 length is 14 residues. Germline CDR1 is DFQATT and CDR2 is SNEGSKA (reference sequence). The DNA of the CDR3 is TGCAGTGCTAGAACCCGTAACCTTGACCCTGAAGCTTTCTTT. Translating it yields CSARTRNLDPEAFF.

This clonotype occurred many times. This rearrangement joins TRBV27 to TRBJ1-5, with 7 bases matching TRBD1. The CDR3 consists of 19 residues. V dropped 6 bases and J dropped 1; count of bases not matched to a gene: 18. Germline-derived CDR1 and CDR2 are MNHEY and SMNVEV (reference sequence). The CDR3 sequence: CASSPRRGLAGGSNQPQHF. The CDR3 DNA sequence: TGTGCCAGCAGCCCGCGGAGGGGACTTGCAGGGGGAAGCAATCAGCCCCAGCATTTT.

This clonotype was detected only a few times. This chain connects TRBV5-1 to TRBJ2-7, with 10 bases matching TRBD2. The CDR3 extends over 13 amino acids. The V and J ends lost 5 bases and 5 bases, in that order; junction bases with no gene match: 4. Germline CDR1 reads SGHRS; CDR2 reads YFSETQ. DNA for the CDR3: TGCGCCAGCAGATCTAGCGGGAGCCACGAGCAGTACTTC. This codes for CASRSSGSHEQYF. Full variable domain (missing parts from reference TRBV5-1 and TRBJ2-7): KAGVTQTPRYLIKTRGQQVTLSCSPISGHRSVSWYQQTPGQGLQFLFEYFSETQRNKGNFPGRFSGRQFSNSRSEMNVSTLELGDSALYLCASRSSGSHEQYFGPGTRLTVT.

This clonotype was seen a few times. The chain carries TRBV20-1 and TRBJ1-5; D is possibly TRBD1 (5 bases). The germline V and J ends were trimmed by 0 bases and 3 bases, with 12 bases remaining between them. This CDR3 region has 15 residues. Germline values: CDR1 DFQATT, CDR2 SNEGSKA (reference sequence). CDR3 sequence reads: CSARDPAGINQPQHF. In nucleotides, the CDR3 is TGCAGTGCTAGAGATCCCGCAGGGATCAATCAGCCCCAGCATTTT.